This TCR beta chain was sequenced for a study of a mutant IDH1 vaccine in newly diagnosed glioma. In the study overall: Scheduled for weeks 1, 3, 5, 7, 11, 15, 19 and 23, eight vaccinations were given to patients. Patients began vaccination 4-6 weeks after radiotherapy alone, or with temozolomide cycles. Earlier care involved radiotherapy, temozolomide, or both, and the majority received both. Overall study findings and caveats: Changes in top peripheral clonotypes did not appear linked to pseudoprogression.

The V gene end was trimmed by 5 bases and the J gene end by 7 bases; junction bases not matched to a gene: 4. The CDR3 has 15 amino acids. Germline CDR1 and CDR2: SGHTA and FQGNSA. The protocol was immunoSEQ multiplex PCR, while the TCRdb copy is restricted to in-frame clones and leaves out a portion. The sample yields 75,000 to 85,000 clones, 90% to 95% seen once. Time point noted: week 5, during vaccination. Vaccinated patients received 300 ug of mutant IDH1 20-mer peptide per dose, with topical imiquimod. About this clone: What it recognizes is unknown.

The sequences come from PBMCs, collected from a glioma patient whose treatment included an IDH1 peptide vaccine. This receptor was identified in a woman in her fifties or sixties with glioma. The V and J genes are TRBV7-2 and TRBJ2-1; 14 bases agree with TRBD2. The CDR3: CASSPRLAGGNEQFF. The CDR3 nucleotides read TGTGCCAGCAGCCCTCGACTAGCGGGAGGGAATGAGCAGTTCTTC.